These 30 T cell receptor beta chains came from one sample sequenced in a study of T cell changes during pregnancy in multiple sclerosis. Produced via immunoSEQ multiplex PCR; TCRdb's table is partial and in-frame only. Altogether some 41,000 clones are present, roughly 93% being singletons, with the ten largest covering about 1.5%. The sequenced sample was PBMCs (not recorded whether the cells were cultured). The source is a female donor with multiple sclerosis, enrolled in a pregnancy study.

This sequence joins TRBV7-6 and TRBJ2-7, with TRBD1 matching over 9 bases. Germline V gives CDR1 SGHVS, CDR2 FNYEAQ. The CDR3 is made up of 14 amino acids. The ends lost 4 bases at V and 5 bases at J; junction bases unmatched: 6. The CDR3 sequence: CASSYGTGFDEQYF. The CDR3 nucleotides are TGTGCCAGCAGCTACGGGACAGGGTTTGACGAGCAGTACTTC.

This chain uses TRBV7-9 with TRBJ2-3; no firm D call. Germline-derived CDR1 and CDR2 are SEHNR and FQNEAQ (reference sequence). The V end lost 2 bases, the J end lost 0 bases, and 15 bases lay between the germline ends. CDR3 length equals 17 residues. In DNA form, the CDR3 reads TGTGCCAGCAGCTTACTCGGAGTCACCTCTAGCACAGATACGCAGTATTTT. Protein: CASSLLGVTSSTDTQYF.

The chain uses TRBV10-1 and TRBJ1-1, with D maybe TRBD1 (5 bases). Germline lookup yields CDR1 WNHNN and CDR2 SYGVQD (reference sequence). The CDR3 runs 14 residues. V dropped 4 bases and J dropped 0 bases, with 9 bases sitting between them. The CDR3 here is CASSGDRLNTEAFF. CDR3 nucleotide sequence: TGCGCCAGCAGTGGTGACAGACTGAACACTGAAGCTTTCTTT.

This clone was observed once. The chain couples TRBV6-5 to TRBJ1-1; perhaps TRBD1 as D (6 bases). The germline V gene has CDR1 MNHEY and CDR2 SVGAGI. V lost 8 bases to trimming and J lost 4 bases, with 17 bases between them. This CDR3 is built from 14 residues. Here the CDR3 DNA reads TGTGCCAGCCGAAGGGGGGGGCGGGCCACTGAAGCTTTCTTT. Translated, it gives CASRRGGRATEAFF.

The chain uses TRBV27 and TRBJ1-2; TRBD1 might be the D (5 bases). This CDR3 is 14 amino acids long. V gave up 3 bases and J gave up 2 bases, with 10 bases separating them. Germline CDR1 and CDR2: MNHEY and SMNVEV (reference sequence). The CDR3 bases are TGTGCCAGCAGTTTTAGTGGGGCAAACTATGGCTACACCTTC. Amino acid sequence: CASSFSGANYGYTF.

The chain recombines TRBV4-1 with TRBJ2-1; 9 bases agree with TRBD2. The CDR3 runs to 16 residues. V trimming: 4 bases; J trimming: 5 bases; junction bases outside the gene matches: 9. Per the germline V gene, CDR1 is MGHRA and CDR2 is YSYEKL. The CDR3 here is CASSRLAADIHNEQFF. In DNA form, the CDR3 reads TGCGCCAGCAGCCGACTAGCGGCAGATATCCACAATGAGCAGTTCTTC.

This clone was seen a single time. The rearrangement joins TRBV30 to TRBJ2-1; D gene ambiguous. Germline V CDR1 and CDR2: GTSNPN, SVGIG (reference sequence). The CDR3 has 11 amino acids. Trimming left V 3 bases short and J 4 bases short, with 4 bases between. The DNA of the CDR3 is TGTGCCTGGAGCGGGTACAATGAGCAGTTCTTC. Translated, it gives CAWSGYNEQFF.

The CDR3 sequence: CASSPGSGQPQHF. The CDR3 DNA is TGTGCCAGCAGCCCCGGATCGGGCCAGCCCCAGCATTTT. The genes are TRBV9 and TRBJ1-5; D is unresolved. Germline CDR1 SGDLS, CDR2 YYNGEE. V lost 4 bases and J 7 bases, leaving 12 bases between the germline ends. CDR3 length: 13 residues.

This clone appeared a single time. The gene calls are TRBV5-6 and TRBJ2-5; D is uncertain. The CDR3 runs 15 residues. V lost 2 bases and J 4 bases, leaving 15 bases between the germline ends. Germline CDR1 reads SGHDT; CDR2 reads YYEEEE. CDR3 loop: CASSFSPAPPETQYF. As DNA, the CDR3 is TGTGCCAGCAGCTTTTCCCCCGCCCCCCCAGAGACCCAGTACTTC.

J is TRBJ2-3 and V is TRBV6-1; 7 positions agree with TRBD1. Germline CDR1 MNHNS, CDR2 SASEGT. Trimming at V came to 1 base and at J to 6 bases, leaving 4 bases not matched to a gene. CDR3 length: 14 residues. The CDR3 DNA reads TGTGCCAGCAGTGAAGTGCTGACAGGGGATACGCAGTATTTT. Amino acid sequence: CASSEVLTGDTQYF.

A single count supports this clone. J is TRBJ2-5 and V is TRBV28; possible D gene TRBD2, 6 bases. The CDR3 totals 16 residues. Per germline, CDR1 MDHEN and CDR2 SYDVKM. V gave up 4 bases and J gave up 1 base, with 16 bases separating them. CDR3 bases: TGTGCCAGCAGTTCCCCGACTAGTAAGCCCCAAGAGACCCAGTACTTC. Translating gives CASSSPTSKPQETQYF.

V usage is TRBV28 and J usage is TRBJ1-1; D call uncertain. The germline V gene encodes CDR1 MDHEN and CDR2 SYDVKM. V was pared by 3 bases and J by 4 bases, with 12 bases between. CDR3 length: 14 amino acids. For the CDR3, the DNA is TGTGCCAGCAGTTTTGGGAGGGAGGGCACTGAAGCTTTCTTT. Translating gives CASSFGREGTEAFF. Together with reference TRBV28 and TRBJ1-1, the CDR3 gives the full variable domain: DVKVTQSSRYLVKRTGEKVFLECVQDMDHENMFWYRQDPGLGLRLIYFSYDVKMKEKGDIPEGYSVSREKKERFSLILESASTNQTSMYLCASSFGREGTEAFFGQGTRLTVV.

The V gene is TRBV6-5, the J gene TRBJ2-7, with a possible D match to TRBD2 (6 bases). The CDR3 sequence is 15 residues long. Trimming took 6 bases from V and 0 from J, leaving 15 bases between them. Germline CDR1 MNHEY, CDR2 SVGAGI. CDR3 nucleotide sequence: TGTGCCAGCAGGGCCGGGAGCGGGCCCTCCTACGAGCAGTACTTC. Translation: CASRAGSGPSYEQYF.

This chain connects TRBV5-1 to TRBJ1-1; D is uncertain. The CDR3 length is 12 residues. Germline V gene lookup returns CDR1 SGHRS and CDR2 YFSETQ. The V end was cut by 1 base, the J end by 5 bases, with 6 bases between. CDR3 coding DNA: TGCGCCAGCAGCTTGACCGGGACTGAAGCTTTCTTT. This gives the protein CASSLTGTEAFF.

Written as DNA, the CDR3 is TGTGCCAGCAGCTTAGACCTAGCGGGAGGCACCAATGAGCAGTTCTTC. Encoded protein: CASSLDLAGGTNEQFF. This chain links TRBV7-2 with TRBJ2-1; 11 positions agree with TRBD2. CDR1 is SGHTA, CDR2 FQGNSA, per germline. The CDR3 has 16 residues. V dropped 1 base and J dropped 6; count of bases not matched to a gene: 5.

This clone was detected once. The chain uses TRBV30 and TRBJ2-7, with TRBD2 matching 11 bases. The CDR3 spans 13 residues. V lost 6 bases to trimming and J lost 3 bases; unmatched junction nucleotides: 4. Germline V gene sequence: CDR1 GTSNPN, CDR2 SVGIG (reference sequence). The CDR3 DNA sequence: TGTGCCTGCCCCGGGACTAGCGGCTACGAGCAGTACTTC. Translating gives CACPGTSGYEQYF.

The table lists this clone with a count of one. The chain carries TRBV9 and TRBJ2-7; 8 nucleotides match TRBD2. Trimming at V came to 2 bases and at J to 3 bases, leaving 16 bases not matched to a gene. Germline assignment: CDR1 SGDLS and CDR2 YYNGEE. The CDR3 spans 18 residues. This chain's CDR3 is CASSVATGTSGTNYEQYF. CDR3 DNA: TGTGCCAGCAGCGTGGCGACAGGTACTAGCGGAACGAACTACGAGCAGTACTTC.

V usage is TRBV7-9 and J usage is TRBJ2-7; perhaps TRBD1 as D (5 bases). The germline V gene has CDR1 SEHNR and CDR2 FQNEAQ (reference sequence). V shed 1 base and J shed 3 bases, with 7 bases lying between them. The CDR3 consists of 13 residues. CDR3 DNA sequence: TGTGCCAGCAGCTTAGAGGGGCTCTACGAGCAGTACTTC. It translates to CASSLEGLYEQYF.

V and J are TRBV5-1 and TRBJ2-3; TRBD1 is a possible D gene (5 bases). V was trimmed by 4 bases and J by 2 bases, leaving 11 bases between them. Germline CDR1 reads SGHRS; CDR2 reads YFSETQ. There are 14 residues in the CDR3. The CDR3 sequence: CASSLTVVTDTQYF. In DNA, the CDR3 is TGCGCCAGCAGCCTGACAGTCGTCACAGATACGCAGTATTTT.

CDR3 protein: CASSYEQNSNQPQHF. CDR3 bases: TGTGCCAGCAGTTATGAACAGAATAGCAATCAGCCCCAGCATTTT. J is TRBJ1-5 and V is TRBV6-5; the D is unclear. The CDR3 extends over 15 amino acids. The germline V and J ends were trimmed by 3 bases and 0 bases, with 9 bases remaining between them. Germline V gives CDR1 MNHEY, CDR2 SVGAGI.

The chain recombines TRBV6-5 with TRBJ1-4; no definite D call. Germline CDR1 reads MNHEY; CDR2 reads SVGAGI. Trimming stripped 2 bases from V and 3 bases from J, with 7 bases between. CDR3 length: 14 residues. The CDR3 spells CASSYARPNEKLFF. CDR3 nucleotide sequence: TGTGCCAGCAGTTACGCTCGGCCTAATGAAAAACTGTTTTTT.

This rearrangement joins TRBV6-1 to TRBJ1-2; 7 bases line up with TRBD1. V lost 7 bases and J lost 1; bases outside the gene matches: 6. CDR3 size: 14 residues. Germline CDR1 reads MNHNS; CDR2 reads SASEGT. The CDR3 coding sequence is TGTGCCAGCAATTGGGACAGACTTAACTATGGCTACACCTTC. It codes for CASNWDRLNYGYTF.

The rearrangement links TRBV5-5 to TRBJ2-5; 7 bases align to TRBD1. The J segment lost 6 bases and the V segment lost 4 bases, leaving 6 bases of the junction unmatched. The germline gives CDR1 SGHKS, CDR2 YYEKEE (reference sequence). The CDR3 is 13 amino acids. CDR3 protein: CASSTDRVQTQYF. DNA for the CDR3: TGTGCCAGCAGCACTGACAGGGTCCAGACCCAGTACTTC.

V and J are TRBV29-1 and TRBJ1-2; D is undetermined. Trimming took off 4 bases at V and 3 bases at J, with 15 bases between the two ends. Germline V gene data show CDR1 as SQVTM and CDR2 as ANQGSEA. This CDR3 has 14 residues. CDR3 sequence reads: CSVVPQEVDYGYTF. The CDR3 DNA sequence: TGCAGCGTTGTCCCCCAGGAGGTTGACTATGGCTACACCTTC.

Only one count was recorded for this clone. The gene calls are TRBV7-2 and TRBJ1-1, with 7 bases aligning to TRBD1. Germline CDR1 and CDR2: SGHTA and FQGNSA. The CDR3 spans 16 residues. J lost 8 bases, V lost 5 bases, and 17 bases had no gene match. The CDR3 reads CASSTGQEIRIEEAFF. The CDR3, as DNA: TGTGCCAGCAGCACCGGACAGGAAATCAGGATAGAGGAAGCTTTCTTT. Filled out from reference TRBV7-2 and TRBJ1-1, the complete variable domain reads GAGVSQSPSNKVTEKGKDVELRCDPISGHTALYWYRQSLGQGLEFLIYFQGNSAPDKSGLPSDRFSAERTGGSVSTLTIQRTQQEDSAVYLCASSTGQEIRIEEAFFGQGTRLTVV.

The table lists this clone with a count of one. The chain couples TRBV6-5 to TRBJ1-4; no reliable D call. This CDR3 is 12 amino acids long. CDR1 is MNHEY, CDR2 SVGAGI, per germline. Trimming shortened V by 2 bases and J by 10 bases, and 8 bases separated the two germline ends. The CDR3 DNA follows: TGTGCCAGCAGTTACGAGGGCATAAAACTGTTTTTT. It translates to CASSYEGIKLFF.

The J gene is TRBJ2-7, the V gene TRBV6-6; 7 nucleotides line up with TRBD2. CDR1 and CDR2 (germline): MNHNY, SVGAGI (reference sequence). V lost 10 bases, J lost 4 bases, and 10 bases stayed unmatched. This CDR3 is 13 amino acids long. In DNA form, the CDR3 reads TGTGCCACGTCTCGGGACTATGCTTACGAGCAGTACTTC. It codes for CATSRDYAYEQYF.

The V call is TRBV2, the J call TRBJ2-5, with a tentative D call TRBD1 (6 bases). Germline assignment: CDR1 SNHLY and CDR2 FYNNEI. CDR3 length equals 13 residues. The V end lost 5 bases, the J end lost 5 bases, and 12 bases lay between the germline ends. DNA of the CDR3: TGTGCCAGCAGTATGCAGGGGATGGAGACCCAGTACTTC. Translated, it gives CASSMQGMETQYF.

The chain employs TRBV7-2 and TRBJ2-3; tentatively, D is TRBD2 (5 bases). Trimming took off 1 base at V and 6 bases at J, with 11 bases between the two ends. The germline gives CDR1 SGHTA, CDR2 FQGNSA. The CDR3 loop spans 14 amino acids. CDR3 region: CASSLGGSLDTQYF. CDR3 nucleotide sequence: TGTGCCAGCAGCTTAGGTGGGAGCCTTGATACGCAGTATTTT.

The sample holds a few counts of this clone. The chain recombines TRBV7-2 with TRBJ1-5; no reliable D call. The germline V and J ends were trimmed by 1 base and 4 bases, with 5 bases remaining between them. The CDR3 spans 13 residues. Germline lookup yields CDR1 SGHTA and CDR2 FQGNSA. The CDR3 region is CASSLDRNQPQHF. As DNA, the CDR3 is TGTGCCAGCAGCTTAGATAGGAATCAGCCCCAGCATTTT.